These 18 T cell receptor beta chains share one sample of origin, sequenced in a study of CXCR3-negative and CXCR3-positive naive CD8 T cells. cDNA libraries for TRB were generated by 5' RACE incorporating UMI labels. Reanalyzing the 5' RACE reads, TCRdb keeps one entry per CDR3 protein, without DNA. This sample contains about 40,000 distinct CDR3 sequences. Sequencing was performed on memory CD8+ T cells from blood. Source of these receptors: a human donor in good health. Some clones in this sample may be carry-over from other donors' samples.

The CDR3 spells CASSPQAEETQYF. The V gene is TRBV12-3 or TRBV12-4, the J gene TRBJ2-5. The CDR3 totals 13 residues.

The chain joins TRBV2 to TRBJ2-5; TCRdb indicates TRBD1, and absent DNA this call remains unverified. The CDR3 runs to 16 residues. Looked up from germline, CDR1 is SNHLY and CDR2 is FYNNEI. CDR3: CASRGNFRVIQETQYF.

The chain carries TRBV25-1 and TRBJ1-1. Germline CDR1 and CDR2: MGHDK and SYGVNS. The CDR3 is 13 residues long. CDR3 in amino acids: CASQRISGTEAFF.

V and J are TRBV5-1 and TRBJ2-2; the TCRdb D gene call, TRBD2, has no DNA to confirm it. The V gene's germline CDR1 is SGHRS and CDR2 YFSETQ. CDR3 length: 17 residues. The CDR3 spells CASSYYTRLWGTGELFF.

The V and J genes are TRBV20-1 and TRBJ2-5; TCRdb's D call of TRBD2 is untestable without DNA. In germline, CDR1 is DFQATT, CDR2 SNEGSKA (reference sequence). This CDR3 region has 16 residues. The CDR3 spells CSAVGLSGGAVETQYF.

This clonotype is identified as medium-sized (0.01 to 0.1%) from frequency. This rearrangement joins TRBV4-3 to TRBJ1-1; TCRdb lists TRBD1, though no DNA is available to test this call. From germline, CDR1 is LGHNA and CDR2 YSLEER. The CDR3 extends over 16 amino acids. This CDR3 is CASSQVLLQGDTEAFF.

This sequence joins TRBV27 and TRBJ1-2. There are 13 residues in the CDR3. The germline V gene has CDR1 MNHEY and CDR2 SMNVEV (reference sequence). The CDR3: CASSLGSGSGYTF.

The rearrangement joins TRBV28 to TRBJ2-1. CDR1 is MDHEN, CDR2 SYDVKM, per germline. CDR3 size: 17 residues. The CDR3 region is CASSTALIGLWGNEQFF.

This chain's CDR3 is CASSQSDLPGSDYTF. The rearrangement links TRBV16 to TRBJ1-2; TCRdb reports TRBD1, a call that lacks DNA to check it against. This CDR3 spans 15 amino acids. Per the germline V gene, CDR1 is KGHSY and CDR2 is FQNENV.

The V call is TRBV27, the J call TRBJ2-2; TCRdb's D call, TRBD1, is unchecked because there is no DNA. CDR3 length equals 13 residues. Germline CDR1 and CDR2: MNHEY and SMNVEV (reference sequence). The CDR3 spells CASTTGPLGELFF.

This chain connects TRBV4-3 to TRBJ2-1. Germline-derived CDR1 and CDR2 are LGHNA and YSLEER. The CDR3 has 15 amino acids. The CDR3: CASSQAGQVYNEQFF.

This chain links TRBV29-1 with TRBJ1-4; there is no DNA to check the TCRdb D call of TRBD1. In germline, CDR1 is SQVTM, CDR2 ANQGSEA. This CDR3 region has 13 residues. CDR3 in amino acids: CSPTGGPNEKLFF.

The chain carries TRBV10-3 and TRBJ1-2. The CDR3 contains 13 residues. The V gene's germline CDR1 is ENHRY and CDR2 SYGVKD. CDR3 residues: CAISEEAGRGYTF.

The rearrangement joins TRBV28 to TRBJ2-7. Germline CDR1 reads MDHEN; CDR2 reads SYDVKM. CDR3 length: 11 residues. This CDR3 reads CASSDIYEQYF.

The chain has TRBV3-1 and TRBJ2-1. This CDR3 has 11 residues. Germline lookup yields CDR1 LGHDT and CDR2 YNNKEL (reference sequence). This CDR3 reads CASRLGGEQFF.

The chain uses TRBV11-3 and TRBJ2-1; TCRdb returns TRBD1, unconfirmable since there is no DNA. This CDR3 is built from 15 residues. Germline CDR1 reads SGHNT; CDR2 reads YENEEA. The CDR3 reads CASSPTQGTYNEQFF.

CDR3 residues: CSVGRSSYEQYF. The V and J genes are TRBV29-1 and TRBJ2-7; no DNA is available, so the TRBD1 call from TCRdb remains unchecked. Germline V gene lookup returns CDR1 SQVTM and CDR2 ANQGSEA. The CDR3 has 12 residues.

The rearrangement uses TRBV12-3 or TRBV12-4 and TRBJ1-1; TCRdb names TRBD1, which stays unverified in the absence of DNA. The CDR3 runs 15 residues. The CDR3: CASSLQGSGNTEAFF.